The rows below give T cell receptor beta chains drawn from one sample of a study of blood T cell repertoires in COVID-19. Profiling relied on immunoSEQ multiplex PCR, and the TCRdb table lists in-frame clones only, not all of them. The sample comprises some 170,000 clones, over 80% of which are singletons, and around 7% rests with the top ten. The material sequenced was peripheral blood. The origin of the receptors is a middle-aged woman with COVID-19, enrolled during active disease. The CDR3 runs from the conserved cysteine through the conserved F or W. The D gene is left open where the match is weak. Size is stated for part of the rows, as once, few or many counts, or as a class when the clone is expanded.

d_call j_call clone_size v_call cdr3_aa cdr3_nt
. TRBJ1-1 . TRBV12-3/TRBV12-4 CASSHGRTEAFF TGTGCCAGCAGTCATGGTAGAACTGAAGCTTTCTTT
. TRBJ2-7 . TRBV28 CASSFRFYEQYF TGTGCCAGCAGTTTTCGGTTCTACGAGCAGTACTTC
TRBD1 TRBJ2-7 . TRBV5-6 CASSSGTGAFEQYF TGTGCCAGCAGCTCAGGGACAGGGGCTTTTGAGCAGTACTTC
TRBD2 TRBJ2-3 once TRBV7-8 CASSLRGSGDTQYF TGTGCCAGCAGCTTACGCGGGAGTGGGGATACGCAGTATTTT
. TRBJ1-5 . TRBV2 CASSAPGAQPQHF TGTGCCAGCAGTGCCCCAGGGGCCCAGCCCCAGCATTTT
. TRBJ1-2 . TRBV2 CASPPGLRRGYTF TGTGCCAGCCCGCCGGGACTTAGGCGGGGCTACACCTTC
TRBD1 TRBJ2-4 . TRBV6-5 CASRRTGTHIQYF TGTGCCAGCAGGAGGACAGGGACCCACATTCAGTACTTC
TRBD2 TRBJ2-3 . TRBV28 CASSLWEREGTDTQYF TGTGCCAGCAGTTTATGGGAGCGGGAGGGCACAGATACGCAGTATTTT
. TRBJ2-7 . TRBV28 CASSSISYSYEQYF TGTGCCAGCAGCTCTATCTCCTACTCCTACGAGCAGTACTTC
. TRBJ1-2 . TRBV6-1 CASSALSTGPPNYGYTF TGTGCCAGCAGTGCCCTCTCAACAGGGCCTCCTAACTATGGCTACACCTTC
. TRBJ2-1 . TRBV7-9 CASRPAGNEQFF TGTGCCAGCCGCCCGGCAGGGAATGAGCAGTTCTTC
TRBD2 TRBJ2-2 . TRBV15 CATSSGGAGELFF TGTGCCACCAGCAGCGGGGGGGCCGGGGAGCTGTTTTTT
. TRBJ2-5 . TRBV3-1/TRBV3-2 CASSHEQQGRETQYF TGTGCCAGCAGCCATGAGCAACAGGGACGGGAGACCCAGTACTTC